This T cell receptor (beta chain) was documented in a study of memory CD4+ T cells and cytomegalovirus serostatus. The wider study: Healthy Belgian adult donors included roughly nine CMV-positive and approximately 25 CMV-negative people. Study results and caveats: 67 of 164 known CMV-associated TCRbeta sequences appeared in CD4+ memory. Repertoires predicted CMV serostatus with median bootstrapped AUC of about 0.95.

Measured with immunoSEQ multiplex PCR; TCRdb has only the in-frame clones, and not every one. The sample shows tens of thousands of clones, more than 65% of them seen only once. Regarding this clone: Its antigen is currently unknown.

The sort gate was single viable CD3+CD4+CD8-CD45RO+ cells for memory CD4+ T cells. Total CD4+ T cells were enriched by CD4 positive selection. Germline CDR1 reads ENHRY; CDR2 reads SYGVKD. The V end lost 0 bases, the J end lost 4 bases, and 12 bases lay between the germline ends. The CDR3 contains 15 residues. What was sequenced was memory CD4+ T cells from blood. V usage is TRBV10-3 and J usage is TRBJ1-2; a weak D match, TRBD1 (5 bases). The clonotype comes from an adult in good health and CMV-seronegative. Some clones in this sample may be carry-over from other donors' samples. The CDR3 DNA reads TGTGCCATCAGTGAGTCGGAGGGGTCTAGCTATGGCTACACCTTC. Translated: CAISESEGSSYGYTF.